The clone carrying this TCR beta chain occurred a few times. This sample stems from a study of shared clonotypes between healthy human individuals. Only in-frame clones appear in the TCRdb table, and some are missing; sequencing was by immunoSEQ multiplex PCR. The sample shows about half a million clones, about 78% of them seen only once. The clonotype comes from a woman aged 40 to 50 in good health. Some clones in this sample may be carry-over from other donors' samples. Specimen: PBMCs.

The CDR3: CSVEKGNQETQYF. In nucleotides, the CDR3 is TGCAGCGTTGAAAAGGGGAACCAAGAGACCCAGTACTTC. V gene TRBV29-1 combines with J gene TRBJ2-5, with a weak D call TRBD1 (5 bases). This CDR3 is built from 13 residues. Trimming took off 2 bases at V and 0 bases at J, with 7 bases between the two ends. In germline, CDR1 is SQVTM, CDR2 ANQGSEA.